These 12 T cell receptor beta chains share one sample of origin, sequenced in a study of blood T cell repertoires in COVID-19. Method: immunoSEQ multiplex PCR; TCRdb's copy keeps in-frame clones and lacks some. The repertoire holds tens of thousands of clones, 80% to 85% seen once, with 2.6% in the top ten. Sequenced input: peripheral blood. The receptors shown here come from a man in his fifties or sixties with acute or convalescent COVID-19.

This clone was observed once. This sequence joins TRBV29-1 and TRBJ2-5; no clear D gene. The CDR3 length is 13 residues. Trimming cost V 0 bases and J 2 bases, with 7 bases left between them. CDR1 is SQVTM and CDR2 is ANQGSEA in the germline V gene. Written as DNA, the CDR3 is TGCAGCGTTGAAGATGGGCAGCAAGAGACCCAGTACTTC. Its protein product is CSVEDGQQETQYF.

This rearrangement joins TRBV5-1 to TRBJ1-2, with unresolved D. Germline values: CDR1 SGHRS, CDR2 YFSETQ. The CDR3 contains 14 residues. Trimming shortened V by 0 bases and J by 6 bases, and 12 bases separated the two germline ends. This CDR3 is CASSLGRGPDGYTF. CDR3 nucleotides: TGCGCCAGCAGCTTGGGTCGGGGTCCGGATGGCTACACCTTC.

CDR3 amino acids: CAWSAGGGYTF. CDR3 nucleotide sequence: TGTGCCTGGAGTGCGGGAGGTGGCTACACCTTC. This chain joins TRBV30 and TRBJ1-2; D uncertain. Trimming pared 1 base from V and 7 bases from J, leaving 7 bases between. CDR3 length: 11 residues. CDR1 and CDR2 from the germline V gene are GTSNPN and SVGIG (reference sequence).

The chain uses TRBV7-9 and TRBJ2-1, with D possibly being TRBD2 (6 bases). From germline, CDR1 is SEHNR and CDR2 FQNEAQ (reference sequence). The V gene lost 5 bases and the J gene lost 4 bases, with 12 bases spanning the gap. This CDR3 comprises 14 residues. The CDR3 loop reads CASSPSTSYNEQFF. CDR3 coding DNA: TGTGCCAGCAGCCCGTCGACTAGTTACAATGAGCAGTTCTTC.

The chain combines TRBV11-3 with TRBJ2-2, with TRBD2 matching over 10 bases. The CDR3 sequence is 16 residues long. Germline V gene sequence: CDR1 SGHNT, CDR2 YENEEA. After removal of 4 bases from V and 1 base from J, the junction contained 3 bases not matched to a gene. Here the CDR3 reads CASSYRLAGNTGELFF. DNA for the CDR3: TGTGCCAGCAGCTACCGACTAGCGGGGAACACCGGGGAGCTGTTTTTT. The full variable domain, completed using reference TRBV11-3 and TRBJ2-2, is EAGVVQSPRYKIIEKKQPVAFWCNPISGHNTLYWYLQNLGQGPELLIRYENEEAVDDSQLPKDRFSAERLKGVDSTLKIQPAELGDSAVYLCASSYRLAGNTGELFFGEGSRLTVL.

The rearrangement uses TRBV6-5 and TRBJ2-7; 8 positions agree with TRBD2. This CDR3 has 12 residues. Germline loops: CDR1 MNHEY, CDR2 SVGAGI. Losses at the gene ends were 8 bases for V and 4 bases for J; bases not matched to a gene: 4. DNA for the CDR3: TGTGCCAGCGGTACTAGCGGATACGAGCAGTACTTC. This translates into CASGTSGYEQYF.

The CDR3 sequence: CATGSGGIEEPQHF. The CDR3 nucleotides are TGTGCCACCGGTAGCGGGGGTATAGAGGAGCCCCAGCATTTT. The V call is TRBV24-1, the J call TRBJ1-5; tentative D call: TRBD1 (5 bases). This CDR3 spans 14 amino acids. Germline loops: CDR1 KGHDR, CDR2 SFDVKD. Trimming stripped 9 bases from V and 8 bases from J, with 19 bases between.

The rearrangement links TRBV5-6 to TRBJ1-2; tentative D call: TRBD1 (5 bases). Between the trimmed V and J ends, which lost 4 bases and 1 base, there was a span of 8 bases. Per the germline V gene, CDR1 is SGHDT and CDR2 is YYEEEE. The length of the CDR3 is 13 residues. The CDR3 protein is CASSPGFNYGYTF. The CDR3 coding sequence is TGTGCCAGCAGCCCAGGGTTTAACTATGGCTACACCTTC.

The chain couples TRBV10-1 to TRBJ2-3; TRBD2 matches at 12 bases. This CDR3 spans 15 amino acids. Germline CDR1 is WNHNN and CDR2 is SYGVQD (reference sequence). V was pared by 2 bases and J by 5 bases, with 2 bases of the junction left unmatched. For the CDR3, the DNA is TGCGCCAGCAGTGAGAGACTAGCGGGAGTAGATACGCAGTATTTT. Translated: CASSERLAGVDTQYF.

This chain uses TRBV6-5 with TRBJ2-3, with 7 bases identical to TRBD2. This CDR3 spans 16 amino acids. The J segment lost 2 bases and the V segment lost 2 bases, leaving 7 bases of the junction unmatched. From germline, CDR1 is MNHEY and CDR2 SVGAGI. The CDR3: CASSYNPSGVTDTQYF. In DNA, the CDR3 is TGTGCCAGCAGTTACAATCCCAGCGGGGTCACAGATACGCAGTATTTT.

V and J are TRBV7-8 and TRBJ2-5; D perhaps matches TRBD2 (6 bases). Trimming cost V 5 bases and J 5 bases, with 15 bases left between them. This CDR3 has 14 amino acids. Germline CDR1 reads SGHVS; CDR2 reads FQNEAQ. For the CDR3, the DNA is TGTGCCAGCAGCCGAGGGAGGAGCGGGGAGACCCAGTACTTC. It encodes CASSRGRSGETQYF.

The chain uses TRBV19 and TRBJ2-3; D is possibly TRBD1 (6 bases). Germline V gene sequence: CDR1 LNHDA, CDR2 SQIVND (reference sequence). The CDR3 runs 15 residues. V was trimmed by 8 bases and J by 3 bases, leaving 18 bases between them. CDR3 in amino acids: CASSFMGARTDTQYF. DNA for the CDR3: TGTGCCAGTTCATTTATGGGGGCGCGGACAGATACGCAGTATTTT.